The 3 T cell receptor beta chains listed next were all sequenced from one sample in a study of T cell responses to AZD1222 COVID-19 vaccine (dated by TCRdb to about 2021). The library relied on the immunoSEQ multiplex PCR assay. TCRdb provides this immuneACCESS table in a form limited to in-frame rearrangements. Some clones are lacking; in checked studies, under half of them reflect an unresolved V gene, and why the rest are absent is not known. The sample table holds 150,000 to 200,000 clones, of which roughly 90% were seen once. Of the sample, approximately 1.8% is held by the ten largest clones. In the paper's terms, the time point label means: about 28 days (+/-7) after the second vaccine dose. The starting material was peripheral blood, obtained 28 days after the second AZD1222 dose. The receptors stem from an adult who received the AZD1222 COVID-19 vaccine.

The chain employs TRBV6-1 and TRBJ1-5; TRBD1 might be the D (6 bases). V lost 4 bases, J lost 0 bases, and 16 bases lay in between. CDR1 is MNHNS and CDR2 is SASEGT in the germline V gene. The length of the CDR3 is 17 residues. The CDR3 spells CASSAPGQLYSNQPQHF. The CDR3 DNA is TGTGCCAGCAGTGCCCCGGGACAACTGTATAGCAATCAGCCCCAGCATTTT.

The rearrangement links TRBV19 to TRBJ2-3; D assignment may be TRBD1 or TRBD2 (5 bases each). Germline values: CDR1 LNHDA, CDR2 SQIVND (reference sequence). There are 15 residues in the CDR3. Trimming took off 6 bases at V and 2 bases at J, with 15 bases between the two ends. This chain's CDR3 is CASRRGREPTDTQYF. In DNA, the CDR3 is TGTGCCAGTAGGAGGGGCAGGGAACCCACAGATACGCAGTATTTT. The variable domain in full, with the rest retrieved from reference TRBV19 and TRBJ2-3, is DGGITQSPKYLFRKEGQNVTLSCEQNLNHDAMYWYRQDPGQGLRLIYYSQIVNDFQKGDIAEGYSVSREKKESFPLTVTSAQKNPTAFYLCASRRGREPTDTQYFGPGTRLTVL.

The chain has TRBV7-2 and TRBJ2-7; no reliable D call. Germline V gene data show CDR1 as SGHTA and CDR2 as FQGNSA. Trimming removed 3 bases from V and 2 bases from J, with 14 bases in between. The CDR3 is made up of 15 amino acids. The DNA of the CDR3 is TGTGCCAGCAGCTTCACCCCTCGGCCCCCCTACGAGCAGTACTTC. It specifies CASSFTPRPPYEQYF.